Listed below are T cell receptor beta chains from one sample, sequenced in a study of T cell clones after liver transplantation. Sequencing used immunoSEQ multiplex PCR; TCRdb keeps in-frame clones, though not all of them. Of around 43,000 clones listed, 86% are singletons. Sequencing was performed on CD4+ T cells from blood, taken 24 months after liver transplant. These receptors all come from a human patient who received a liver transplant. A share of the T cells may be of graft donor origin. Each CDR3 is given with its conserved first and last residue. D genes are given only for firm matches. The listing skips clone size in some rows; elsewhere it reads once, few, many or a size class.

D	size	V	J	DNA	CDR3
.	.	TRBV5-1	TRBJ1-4	TGCGCCAGCAGCTTGTATTCAGTTTCTAATGAAAAACTGTTTTTT	CASSLYSVSNEKLFF
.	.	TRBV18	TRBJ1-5	TGTGCCAGCTCACCAGGACAATACAATCAGCCCCAGCATTTT	CASSPGQYNQPQHF
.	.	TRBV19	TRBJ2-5	TGTGCCAGTCGGAAGGGGCAAGAGACCCAGTACTTC	CASRKGQETQYF
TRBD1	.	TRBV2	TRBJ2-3	TGTGCCAGCAGTCGACAGGGGGTCGTAGATACGCAGTATTTT	CASSRQGVVDTQYF
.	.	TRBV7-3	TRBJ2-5	TGTGCCAGCAGCTCGCAGGGCTGGGAGACCCAGTACTTC	CASSSQGWETQYF
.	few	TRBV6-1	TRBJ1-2	TGTGCCAGCAGTGTCAACTATGGCTACACCTTC	CASSVNYGYTF
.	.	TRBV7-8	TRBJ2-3	TGTGCCAGCAGCTTAGCAGGGATAGGTACGCAGTATTTT	CASSLAGIGTQYF
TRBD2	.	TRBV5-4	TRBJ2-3	TGTGCCATCCAACCTCTAGCGGGACGCACAGATACGCAGTATTTT	CAIQPLAGRTDTQYF
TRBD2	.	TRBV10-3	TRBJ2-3	TGTGCCATCAAGGAGGCGGGCGGGGGAGATACGCAGTATTTT	CAIKEAGGGDTQYF
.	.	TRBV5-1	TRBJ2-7	TGCGCCAGCAGCCGACAGAGGACGAACGAGCAGTACTTC	CASSRQRTNEQYF
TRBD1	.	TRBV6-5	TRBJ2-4	TGTGCCAGCGAAGGACAGGGCATCGGCAAAAACATTCAGTACTTC	CASEGQGIGKNIQYF
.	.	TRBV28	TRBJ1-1	TGTGCCAGCAGTTTATGGACCGAGTGGGCTTTCTTT	CASSLWTEWAFF
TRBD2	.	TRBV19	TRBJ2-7	TGTGCCAGTAGTCAAGGAGGGGCTAGCGGGAGGGGCGAGCAGTACTTC	CASSQGGASGRGEQYF
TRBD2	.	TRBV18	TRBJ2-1	TGTGCCAGCTCACCGACTAGCGGGAGGGCCCACAATGAGCAGTTCTTC	CASSPTSGRAHNEQFF
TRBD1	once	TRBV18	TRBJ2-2	TGTGCCAGCTCACCACGCAGACAGGGGGCAACCGGGGAGCTGTTTTTT	CASSPRRQGATGELFF
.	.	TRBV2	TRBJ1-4	TGTGCCAGCAATGATCCCCCACCTAATGAAAAACTGTTTTTT	CASNDPPPNEKLFF
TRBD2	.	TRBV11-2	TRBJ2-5	TGTGCCAGCAGCTTCGCTAGCGGGACTCGGGAGACCCAGTACTTC	CASSFASGTRETQYF
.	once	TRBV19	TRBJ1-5	TGTGCCAGTAGTGCAACGGCTATCGTCACGGGGTTGGAGCCCCAGCATTTT	CASSATAIVTGLEPQHF
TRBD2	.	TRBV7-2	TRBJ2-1	TGTGCCAGCAGCCCCACTAGCGGGGGGGACAATGAGCAGTTCTTC	CASSPTSGGDNEQFF
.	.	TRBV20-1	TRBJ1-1	TGCAGTGCTGCCCCGCGGGGGGAAGCTTTCTTT	CSAAPRGEAFF
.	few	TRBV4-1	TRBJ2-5	TGCGCCAGCAGCCCGCCAGGGCGGAACCGCCAAGAGACCCAGTACTTC	CASSPPGRNRQETQYF
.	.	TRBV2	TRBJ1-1	TGTGCCAGCAGTGAGGTCTTCGGCACTGAAGCTTTCTTT	CASSEVFGTEAFF
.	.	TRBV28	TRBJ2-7	TGTGCCAGCAGAGGGCACGTGGAGCAGTACTTC	CASRGHVEQYF
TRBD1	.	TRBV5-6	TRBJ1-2	TGTGCCAGCAGCTTGGAGACAGGGAGGAGGTATGGCTACACCTTC	CASSLETGRRYGYTF
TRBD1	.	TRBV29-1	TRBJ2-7	TGCAGCGTTGAAGAGGCGGGACAGGGGCTGGGCGAGCAGTACTTC	CSVEEAGQGLGEQYF
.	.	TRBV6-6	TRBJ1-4	TGTGCCAGCAGTTACAGGGGTTTGGAAAAACTGTTTTTT	CASSYRGLEKLFF
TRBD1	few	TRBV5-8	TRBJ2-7	TGTGCCAGCACCTTGAACCGGGACAGTCTCTCCTACGAGCAGTACTTC	CASTLNRDSLSYEQYF
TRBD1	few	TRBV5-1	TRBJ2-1	TGCGCCAGCAGCGAGGGGGACAGCTACAATGAGCAGTTCTTC	CASSEGDSYNEQFF
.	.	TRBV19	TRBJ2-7	TGTGCCAGTAGTATAACAAGAGGCCAGGGGGGCGAGCAGTACTTC	CASSITRGQGGEQYF
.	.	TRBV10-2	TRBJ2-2	TGCGCCAGCAGGGAGGGCAGCGGGGAGCTGTTTTTT	CASREGSGELFF
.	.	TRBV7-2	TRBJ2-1	TGTGCCAGCAGCTTATTCAGCGAGCCCTACAATGAGCAGTTCTTC	CASSLFSEPYNEQFF
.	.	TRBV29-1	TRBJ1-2	TGCAGCGTTCCAGCTAACTATGGCTACACCTTC	CSVPANYGYTF
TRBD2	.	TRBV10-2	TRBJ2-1	TGCGCCAGCAGTTCCCCGACTAGCGGGCATCCCTGGGAGCAGTTCTTC	CASSSPTSGHPWEQFF
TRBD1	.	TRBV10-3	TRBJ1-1	TGTGCCATCAGTGAAGGACAGGGTTTGAACACTGAAGCTTTCTTT	CAISEGQGLNTEAFF
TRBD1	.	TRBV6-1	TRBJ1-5	TGTGCCAGCAGTGAAGGGACAGGGGAGGGGGAGCCCCAGCATTTT	CASSEGTGEGEPQHF
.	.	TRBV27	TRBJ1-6	TGTGCCAGCAGTTCGGCCGACAGGCGGGGTTCACCCCTCCACTTT	CASSSADRRGSPLHF
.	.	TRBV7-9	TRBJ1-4	TGTGCCAGCAGCTTGGGCGGAGGTGAAAAACTGTTTTTT	CASSLGGGEKLFF
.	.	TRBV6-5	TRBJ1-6	TGTGCCAGCAGTGGGGACTTTTTTTCTAATTCACCCCTCCACTTT	CASSGDFFSNSPLHF
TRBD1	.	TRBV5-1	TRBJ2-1	TGCGCCAGCAGCTTGGAGGGGGCAAATTACAATGAGCAGTTCTTC	CASSLEGANYNEQFF
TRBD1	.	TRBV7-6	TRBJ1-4	TGTGCCAGCAAACAGGGGGGAAGTAATGAAAAACTGTTTTTT	CASKQGGSNEKLFF
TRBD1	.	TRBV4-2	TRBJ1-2	TGTGCCAGCAGCCAAATCACGACAGGGGGGCCACCCTATGGCTACACCTTC	CASSQITTGGPPYGYTF